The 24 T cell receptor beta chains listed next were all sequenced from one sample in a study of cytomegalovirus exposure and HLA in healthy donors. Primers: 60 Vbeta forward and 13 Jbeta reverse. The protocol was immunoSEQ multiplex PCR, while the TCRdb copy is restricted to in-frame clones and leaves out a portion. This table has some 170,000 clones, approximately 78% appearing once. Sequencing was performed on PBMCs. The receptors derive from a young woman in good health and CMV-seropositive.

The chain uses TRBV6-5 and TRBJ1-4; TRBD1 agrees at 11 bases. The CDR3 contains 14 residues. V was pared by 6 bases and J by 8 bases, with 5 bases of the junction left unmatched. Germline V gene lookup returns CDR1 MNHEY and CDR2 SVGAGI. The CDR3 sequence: CASSLGQGAEKLFF. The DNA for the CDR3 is TGTGCCAGCAGCCTCGGACAGGGGGCGGAAAAACTGTTTTTT.

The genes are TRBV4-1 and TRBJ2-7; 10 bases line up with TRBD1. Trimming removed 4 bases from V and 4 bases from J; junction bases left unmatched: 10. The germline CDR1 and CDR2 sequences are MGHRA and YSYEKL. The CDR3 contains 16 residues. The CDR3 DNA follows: TGCGCCAGCAGCCCCGACCCGGACAGGGGGACGTACGAGCAGTACTTC. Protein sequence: CASSPDPDRGTYEQYF.

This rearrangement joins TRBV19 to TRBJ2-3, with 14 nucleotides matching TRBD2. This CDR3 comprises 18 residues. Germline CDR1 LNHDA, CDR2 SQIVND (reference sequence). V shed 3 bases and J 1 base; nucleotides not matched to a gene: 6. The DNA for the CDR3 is TGTGCCAGTAGTATGCCCGGACTAGCGGGGGGCCGCACAGATACGCAGTATTTT. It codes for CASSMPGLAGGRTDTQYF.

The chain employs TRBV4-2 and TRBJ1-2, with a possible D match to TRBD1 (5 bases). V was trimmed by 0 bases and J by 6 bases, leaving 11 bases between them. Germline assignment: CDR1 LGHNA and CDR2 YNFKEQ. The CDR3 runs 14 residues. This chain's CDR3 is CASSQDGRVDGYTF. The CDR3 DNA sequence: TGTGCCAGCAGCCAAGACGGCAGGGTGGATGGCTACACCTTC.

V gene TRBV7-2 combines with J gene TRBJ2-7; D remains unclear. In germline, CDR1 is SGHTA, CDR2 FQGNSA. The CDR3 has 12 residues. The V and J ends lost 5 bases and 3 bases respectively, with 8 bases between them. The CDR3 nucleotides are TGTGCCAGCAGCCCAGGCAACTACGAGCAGTACTTC. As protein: CASSPGNYEQYF. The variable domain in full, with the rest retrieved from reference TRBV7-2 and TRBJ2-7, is GAGVSQSPSNKVTEKGKDVELRCDPISGHTALYWYRQSLGQGLEFLIYFQGNSAPDKSGLPSDRFSAERTGGSVSTLTIQRTQQEDSAVYLCASSPGNYEQYFGPGTRLTVT.

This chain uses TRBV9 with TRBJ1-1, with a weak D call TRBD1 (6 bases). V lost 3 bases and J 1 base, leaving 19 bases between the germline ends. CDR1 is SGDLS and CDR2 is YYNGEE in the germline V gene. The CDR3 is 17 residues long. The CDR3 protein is CASSAEGGVRANTEAFF. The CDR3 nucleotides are TGTGCCAGCAGCGCCGAAGGGGGGGTCAGGGCGAACACTGAAGCTTTCTTT.

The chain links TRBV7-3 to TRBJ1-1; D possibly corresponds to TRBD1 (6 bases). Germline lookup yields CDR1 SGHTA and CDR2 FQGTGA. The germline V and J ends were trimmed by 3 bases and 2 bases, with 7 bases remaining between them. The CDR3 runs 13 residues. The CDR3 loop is CASSLTGNTEAFF. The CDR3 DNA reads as TGTGCCAGCAGCTTGACAGGAAACACTGAAGCTTTCTTT.

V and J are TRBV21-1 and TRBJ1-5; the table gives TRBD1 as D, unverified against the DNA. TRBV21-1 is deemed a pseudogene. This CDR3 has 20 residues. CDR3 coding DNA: TGTGCCAGCAGCTTAAGGACAGGGATAACGAAAGTATATAGCAATCAGCCCCAGCATTTT. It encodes CASSLRTGITKVYSNQPQHF.

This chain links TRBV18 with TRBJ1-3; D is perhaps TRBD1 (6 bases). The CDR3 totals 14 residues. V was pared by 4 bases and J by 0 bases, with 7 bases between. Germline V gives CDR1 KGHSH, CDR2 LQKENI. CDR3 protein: CASSQGHSGNTIYF. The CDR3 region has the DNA TGTGCCAGCTCACAGGGACACTCTGGAAACACCATATATTTT.

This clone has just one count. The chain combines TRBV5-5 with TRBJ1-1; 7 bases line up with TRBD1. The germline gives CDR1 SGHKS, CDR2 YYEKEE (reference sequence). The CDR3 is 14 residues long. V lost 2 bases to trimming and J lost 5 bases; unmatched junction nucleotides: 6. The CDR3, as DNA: TGTGCCAGCAGCTTACAGGGGCGGGGAACTGAAGCTTTCTTT. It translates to CASSLQGRGTEAFF.

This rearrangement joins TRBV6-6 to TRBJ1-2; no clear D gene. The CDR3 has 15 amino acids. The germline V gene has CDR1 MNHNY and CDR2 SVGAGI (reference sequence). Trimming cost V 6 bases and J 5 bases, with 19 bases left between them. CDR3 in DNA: TGTGCCAGCAGCCCGTTTAATCCTGCCGCGTATGGCTACACCTTC. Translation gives CASSPFNPAAYGYTF.

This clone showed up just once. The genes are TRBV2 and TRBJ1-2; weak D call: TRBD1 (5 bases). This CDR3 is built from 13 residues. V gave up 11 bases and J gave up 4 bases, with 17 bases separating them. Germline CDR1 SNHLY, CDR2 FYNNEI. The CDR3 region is CALGDRGAYGYTF. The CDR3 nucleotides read TGTGCCCTTGGAGATAGGGGTGCCTATGGCTACACCTTC.

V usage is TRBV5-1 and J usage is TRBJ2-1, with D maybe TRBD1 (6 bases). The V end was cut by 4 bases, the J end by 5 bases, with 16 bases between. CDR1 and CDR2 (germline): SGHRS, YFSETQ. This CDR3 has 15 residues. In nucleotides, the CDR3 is TGCGCCAGCAGCGGAGTGGGGGCAGGGGACAATGAGCAGTTCTTC. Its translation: CASSGVGAGDNEQFF.

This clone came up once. CDR3 protein: CASSFLLDTQYF. The CDR3 DNA reads TGTGCCAGCAGCTTCTTATTAGATACGCAGTATTTT. The chain couples TRBV7-9 to TRBJ2-3; no clear D. The CDR3 consists of 12 residues. V lost 3 bases and J 5 bases, leaving 6 bases between the germline ends. Germline lookup yields CDR1 SEHNR and CDR2 FQNEAQ (reference sequence).

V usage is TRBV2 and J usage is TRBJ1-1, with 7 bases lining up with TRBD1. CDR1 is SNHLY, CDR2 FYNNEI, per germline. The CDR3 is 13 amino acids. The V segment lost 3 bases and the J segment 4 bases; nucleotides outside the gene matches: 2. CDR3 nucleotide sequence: TGTGCCAGCAGTGAGAACAGGGGCACTGAAGCTTTCTTT. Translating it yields CASSENRGTEAFF. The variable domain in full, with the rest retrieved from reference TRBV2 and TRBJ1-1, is EPEVTQTPSHQVTQMGQEVILRCVPISNHLYFYWYRQILGQKVEFLVSFYNNEISEKSEIFDDQFSVERPDGSNFTLKIRSTKLEDSAMYFCASSENRGTEAFFGQGTRLTVV.

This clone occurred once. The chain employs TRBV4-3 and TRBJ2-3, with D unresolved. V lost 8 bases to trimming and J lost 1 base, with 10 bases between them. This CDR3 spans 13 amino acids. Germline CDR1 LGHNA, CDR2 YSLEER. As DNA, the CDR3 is TGCGCCAGCCTCCTAATAGGCACAGATACGCAGTATTTT. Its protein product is CASLLIGTDTQYF.

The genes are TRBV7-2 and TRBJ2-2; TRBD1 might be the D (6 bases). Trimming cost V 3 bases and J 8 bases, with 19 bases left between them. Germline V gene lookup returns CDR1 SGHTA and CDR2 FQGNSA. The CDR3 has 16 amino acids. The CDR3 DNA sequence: TGTGCCAGCAGCTTCTCCCGGACAGCGGCGTCAGGGGAGCTGTTTTTT. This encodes CASSFSRTAASGELFF.

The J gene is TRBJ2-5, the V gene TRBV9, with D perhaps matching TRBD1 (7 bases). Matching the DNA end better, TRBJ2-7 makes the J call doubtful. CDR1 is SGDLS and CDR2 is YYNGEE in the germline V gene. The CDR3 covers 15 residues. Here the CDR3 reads CASSPSGGRGDEQYF. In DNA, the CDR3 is TGTGCCAGCAGCCCCAGTGGGGGCAGGGGGGACGAGCAGTACTTC.

The CDR3 coding sequence is TGTGCCAGCCTCCGAAGCGGGACTAATGAAAAACTGTTTTTT. Residues: CASLRSGTNEKLFF. This chain joins TRBV6-1 and TRBJ1-4, with D unresolved. This CDR3 contains 14 residues. The germline gives CDR1 MNHNS, CDR2 SASEGT. V lost 8 bases and J 2 bases, leaving 12 bases between the germline ends.

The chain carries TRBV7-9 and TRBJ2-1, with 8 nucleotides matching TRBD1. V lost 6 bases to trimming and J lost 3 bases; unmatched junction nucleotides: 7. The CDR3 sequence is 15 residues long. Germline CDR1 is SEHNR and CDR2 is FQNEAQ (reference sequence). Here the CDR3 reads CASSSQGALYNEQFF. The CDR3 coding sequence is TGTGCCAGCAGTAGTCAGGGGGCTCTCTACAATGAGCAGTTCTTC.

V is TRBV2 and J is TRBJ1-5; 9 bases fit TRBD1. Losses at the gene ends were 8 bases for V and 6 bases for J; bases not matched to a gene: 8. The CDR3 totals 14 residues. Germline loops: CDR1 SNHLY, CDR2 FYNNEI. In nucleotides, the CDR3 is TGTGCCAGCGGGCCGGGACAGGGTTTTCAGCCCCAGCATTTT. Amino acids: CASGPGQGFQPQHF.

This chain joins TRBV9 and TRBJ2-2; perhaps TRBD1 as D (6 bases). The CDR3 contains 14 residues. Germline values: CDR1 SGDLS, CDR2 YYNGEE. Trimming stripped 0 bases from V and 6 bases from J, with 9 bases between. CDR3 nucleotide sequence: TGTGCCAGCAGCGTAGACAGGGTCCCCGGGGAGCTGTTTTTT. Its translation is CASSVDRVPGELFF.

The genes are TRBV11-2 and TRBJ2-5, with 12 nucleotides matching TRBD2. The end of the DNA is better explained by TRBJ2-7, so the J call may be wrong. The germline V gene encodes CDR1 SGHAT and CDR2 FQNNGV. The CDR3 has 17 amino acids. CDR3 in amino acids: CASSSLAGGRIPLEQYF. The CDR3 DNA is TGTGCCAGCAGCTCACTAGCGGGGGGACGAATTCCCCTCGAGCAGTACTTC.

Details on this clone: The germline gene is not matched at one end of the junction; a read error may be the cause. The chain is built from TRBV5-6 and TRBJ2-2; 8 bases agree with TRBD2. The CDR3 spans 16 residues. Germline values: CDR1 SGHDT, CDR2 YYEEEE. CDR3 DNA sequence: TGTGTCAGCAGGCTATTCTTCGGGGGGGACACCGGGGAGCTGTTTTTT. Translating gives CVSRLFFGGDTGELFF.